These 12 T cell receptor beta chains were sequenced from one sample in a study of blood T cells in healthy people across ages. A second PCR, run for roughly 7 to 12 cycles, used a sample-barcoded 5' primer plus a J-beta primer mix. From the 5' RACE reads, TCRdb called clonotypes with MiXCR, one entry per CDR3 protein. The top ten clones hold roughly 8% of a sample with around 1,500,000 distinct CDR3 sequences, roughly 27% of them seen once. Sequenced sample: blood. Every receptor here comes from a woman in her 30s in good health.

The chain has TRBV25-1 and TRBJ1-3; D might be TRBD1 (6 bases). The V and J ends lost 8 bases and 0 bases respectively, with 14 bases between them. CDR1 is MGHDK and CDR2 is SYGVNS in the germline V gene. There are 15 residues in the CDR3. CDR3 loop: CASGNGRGSGNTIYF. CDR3 sequence (DNA): TGTGCCAGCGGAAACGGCAGGGGCTCTGGAAACACCATATATTTT.

This clonotype has just a few counts. The gene calls are TRBV20-1 and TRBJ2-7, with TRBD1 matching over 10 bases. CDR3 size: 14 residues. In germline, CDR1 is DFQATT, CDR2 SNEGSKA (reference sequence). V dropped 0 bases and J dropped 4; count of bases not matched to a gene: 3. The CDR3 region has the DNA TGCAGTGCTAGAGACGGACAGGGGGAATACGAGCAGTACTTC. It encodes CSARDGQGEYEQYF.

The chain combines TRBV2 with TRBJ2-1; TRBD2 aligns across 7 bases. Germline trimming cut 3 bases from V and 9 bases from J; bases unmatched to any gene: 8. Germline V gene data show CDR1 as SNHLY and CDR2 as FYNNEI. This CDR3 region has 14 residues. The DNA of the CDR3 is TGTGCCAGCAGTGACGGACTAGGGAATGGTGAGCAGTTCTTC. Amino acids: CASSDGLGNGEQFF.

The chain is built from TRBV12-3 or TRBV12-4 and TRBJ1-2; TRBD1 agrees at 10 bases. Trimming at V came to 7 bases and at J to 7 bases, leaving 3 bases not matched to a gene. The CDR3 is 12 residues long. For the CDR3, the DNA is TGTGCCAGCAAGACAGGGGGCGGTGGCTACACCTTC. Its protein is CASKTGGGGYTF.

This chain uses TRBV7-2 with TRBJ2-6, with a possible D match to TRBD2 (5 bases). Per the germline V gene, CDR1 is SGHTA and CDR2 is FQGNSA. The CDR3 runs 16 residues. The V and J ends lost 4 bases and 0 bases respectively, with 10 bases between them. DNA for the CDR3: TGTGCCAGCAGCTATTTCCGGGGCTCTGGGGCCAACGTCCTGACTTTC. Its protein is CASSYFRGSGANVLTF.

This clonotype was detected a few times. The chain combines TRBV5-1 with TRBJ2-6, with D tentatively TRBD2 (5 bases). V was cut by 4 bases and J by 0 bases, with 11 bases left in between. CDR1 is SGHRS, CDR2 YFSETQ, per germline. This CDR3 has 16 residues. In DNA, the CDR3 is TGCGCCAGCAGCCCTGGACTGCACTCTGGGGCCAACGTCCTGACTTTC. Its translation is CASSPGLHSGANVLTF.

Points on this clonotype: This sequence may be a read error, since a much larger clone differs from it by one base. The chain has TRBV29-1 and TRBJ2-3, with 13 bases that match TRBD2. CDR1 is SQVTM, CDR2 ANQGSEA, per germline. The length of the CDR3 is 15 residues. J lost 2 bases, V lost 7 bases, and 6 bases had no gene match. CDR3 coding DNA: TGCAGCGCACTCGGACTAGCGGGGGTCACAGATACGCAGTATTTT. Translating gives CSALGLAGVTDTQYF.

This clonotype occurred many times. The V gene is TRBV7-2, the J gene TRBJ2-7, with a tentative D call TRBD1 (6 bases). Germline CDR1 is SGHTA and CDR2 is FQGNSA. This CDR3 has 16 residues. Trimming removed 0 bases at V and 0 bases at J, with 12 bases between. CDR3 nucleotides: TGTGCCAGCAGCTTAGCATTACAGGGCGGCTCCTACGAGCAGTACTTC. It yields the protein CASSLALQGGSYEQYF.

This clonotype has at least ten counts. V gene TRBV20-1 combines with J gene TRBJ2-1; 7 bases map to TRBD2. Germline V gene sequence: CDR1 DFQATT, CDR2 SNEGSKA (reference sequence). CDR3 length: 15 residues. The V segment lost 0 bases and the J segment 7 bases; nucleotides outside the gene matches: 9. CDR3 amino acids: CSARDLGRLANEQFF. CDR3 coding DNA: TGCAGTGCTAGAGATCTGGGGCGACTAGCAAATGAGCAGTTCTTC.

The rearrangement links TRBV7-9 to TRBJ2-7; 14 bases agree with TRBD2. Germline CDR1 SEHNR, CDR2 FQNEAQ (reference sequence). The ends lost 2 bases at V and 7 bases at J; junction bases unmatched: 7. The CDR3 spans 16 residues. This chain's CDR3 is CASSLKGTSGSGEQYF. CDR3 coding DNA: TGTGCCAGCAGCTTAAAAGGGACTAGCGGGAGCGGGGAGCAGTACTTC. The variable domain in full, with the rest retrieved from reference TRBV7-9 and TRBJ2-7, is DTGVSQNPRHKITKRGQNVTFRCDPISEHNRLYWYRQTLGQGPEFLTYFQNEAQLEKSRLLSDRFSAERPKGSFSTLEIQRTEQGDSAMYLCASSLKGTSGSGEQYFGPGTRLTVT.

The table lists this clonotype with many counts. V usage is TRBV20-1 and J usage is TRBJ2-3; maybe TRBD2 (6 bases). The V gene's germline CDR1 is DFQATT and CDR2 SNEGSKA (reference sequence). The V end lost 5 bases, the J end lost 1 base, and 10 bases lay between the germline ends. The CDR3 runs to 13 residues. CDR3 nucleotide sequence: TGCAGTGCTCGGGGGACCCGCACAGATACGCAGTATTTT. The encoded protein is CSARGTRTDTQYF.

CDR3 sequence: CSAESGGGSYEQYF. The CDR3, as DNA: TGCAGTGCTGAGAGCGGGGGGGGGTCCTACGAGCAGTACTTC. The gene calls are TRBV20-1 and TRBJ2-7; 10 nucleotides agree with TRBD2. The CDR3 contains 14 residues. Trimming removed 5 bases from V and 1 base from J; junction bases left unmatched: 5. CDR1 and CDR2 from the germline V gene are DFQATT and SNEGSKA (reference sequence).